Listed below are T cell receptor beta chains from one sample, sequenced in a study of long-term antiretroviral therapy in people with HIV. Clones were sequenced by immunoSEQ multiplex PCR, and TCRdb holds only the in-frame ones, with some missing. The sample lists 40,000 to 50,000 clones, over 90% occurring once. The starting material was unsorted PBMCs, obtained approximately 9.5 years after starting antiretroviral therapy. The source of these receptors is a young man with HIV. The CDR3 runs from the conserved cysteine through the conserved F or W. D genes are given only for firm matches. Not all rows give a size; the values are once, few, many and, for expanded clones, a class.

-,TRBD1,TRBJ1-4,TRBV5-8,TGTGCCAGCAGCTTGGGGGACAGTAATGAAAAACTGTTTTTT,CASSLGDSNEKLFF
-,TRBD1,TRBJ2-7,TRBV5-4,TGTGCCAGCAGCTCTACACAGGGGGCCGAGCAGTACTTC,CASSSTQGAEQYF
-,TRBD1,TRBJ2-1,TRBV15,TGTGCCACCAGCAGGATCCGGGACAGCAACCTCAATGAGCAGTTCTTC,CATSRIRDSNLNEQFF
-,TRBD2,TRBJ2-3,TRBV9,TGTGCCAGCAGCGCCGTTAGCGGGGTTCCAGATACGCAGTATTTT,CASSAVSGVPDTQYF
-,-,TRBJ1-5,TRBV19,TGTGCCAGTAGCCCTATTTTTTCAGGGGGCAATCAGCCCCAGCATTTT,CASSPIFSGGNQPQHF
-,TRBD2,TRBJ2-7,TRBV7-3,TGTGCCAGCAAATCCTGGGGGGGGGCCTACGAGCAGTACTTC,CASKSWGGAYEQYF
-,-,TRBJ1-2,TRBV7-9,TGTGCCACCCTCAGCGTCTCTAACTATGGCTACACCTTC,CATLSVSNYGYTF
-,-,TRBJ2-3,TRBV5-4,TGTGCCAGCAGCTTGGCTGGAGAATGGGACCCCACAGATACGCAGTATTTT,CASSLAGEWDPTDTQYF
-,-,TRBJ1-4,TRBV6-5,TGTGCCAGCAGTTACTCGGGGGGGATGACTGAAAAACTGTTTTTT,CASSYSGGMTEKLFF
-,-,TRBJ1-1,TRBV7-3,TGTGCCAGCAGCTTAGAAGGCAGGACTGAAGCTTTCTTT,CASSLEGRTEAFF
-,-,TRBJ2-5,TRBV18,TGTGCCAGCTCATTTTACAGGGAAGAGACCCAGTACTTC,CASSFYREETQYF
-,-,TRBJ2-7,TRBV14,TGTGCCAGCAGCTCGCAATACGAGCAGTACTTC,CASSSQYEQYF
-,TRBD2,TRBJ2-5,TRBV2,TGTGCCAGTAAGCCGCGACCTAGCGGGGCGGGAGAGACCCAGTACTTC,CASKPRPSGAGETQYF
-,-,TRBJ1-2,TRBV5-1,TGCGCCAGCAGCTTGGGGCAGGGGCCCTATGGCTACACCTTC,CASSLGQGPYGYTF
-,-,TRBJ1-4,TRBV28,TGTGCCAGCAGTTGGACAGCTAATGAAAAACTGTTTTTT,CASSWTANEKLFF
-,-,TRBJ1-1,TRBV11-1,TGTGCCAGCAGCCAGACTGTGAACACTGAAGCTTTCTTT,CASSQTVNTEAFF
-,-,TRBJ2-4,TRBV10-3,TGTGCCATCAGTGAGTCGATAGACAAAAACATTCAGTACTTC,CAISESIDKNIQYF
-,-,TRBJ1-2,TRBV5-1,TGCGCCAGCAGCTTGGACATGCGGCCGTTGGAGGAGGGCTACACCTTC,CASSLDMRPLEEGYTF
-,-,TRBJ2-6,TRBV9,TGTGCCAGCAGCGTAGCTCCGGGCCTAAGCTCTGGGGCCAACGTCCTGACTTTC,CASSVAPGLSSGANVLTF
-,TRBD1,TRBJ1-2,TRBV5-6,TGTGCCAGCTTCCCACAGGGGAACTATGGCTACACCTTC,CASFPQGNYGYTF
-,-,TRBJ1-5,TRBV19,TGTGCCAGTAGAGGGGCTAAAAATCAGCCCCAGCATTTT,CASRGAKNQPQHF
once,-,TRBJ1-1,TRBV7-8,TGTGCCAGCAGCTTAGGAGAGGGCGGCGAAGCTTTCTTT,CASSLGEGGEAFF